The 8 T cell receptor beta chains listed next were all sequenced from one sample in a study of STAT5B mutations in CD4+ large granular lymphocyte leukemia. Using immunoSEQ multiplex PCR, the repertoire was profiled, and TCRdb retains in-frame clones only, with some absent. The data hold around 48,000 clones, with 55% to 75% observed a single time. The sample was CD4+ T cells from blood buffy coats. These receptors all come from a human donor in good health.

The chain has TRBV18 and TRBJ2-7, with D possibly being TRBD1 (6 bases). Germline assignment: CDR1 KGHSH and CDR2 LQKENI. The ends were cut back, 0 bases at V and 3 bases at J, with 9 bases in the middle. The CDR3 sequence is 14 residues long. The CDR3 DNA sequence: TGTGCCAGCTCACCACCGGGGGCCAACTACGAGCAGTACTTC. This encodes CASSPPGANYEQYF. Together with reference TRBV18 and TRBJ2-7, the CDR3 gives the full variable domain: NAGVMQNPRHLVRRRGQEARLRCSPMKGHSHVYWYRQLPEEGLKFMVYLQKENIIDESGMPKERFSAEFPKEGPSILRIQQVVRGDSAAYFCASSPPGANYEQYFGPGTRLTVT.

V is TRBV5-1 and J is TRBJ2-7; 8 bases are a match to TRBD1. Germline-derived CDR1 and CDR2 are SGHRS and YFSETQ. J was trimmed by 6 bases and V by 5 bases; bases with no gene match: 7. This CDR3 comprises 13 residues. Written as DNA, the CDR3 is TGCGCCAGCAGGCCGCAGGGGGCCGGCGAGCAGTACTTC. Translation gives CASRPQGAGEQYF.

The V call is TRBV5-1, the J call TRBJ2-3, with D perhaps matching TRBD2 (5 bases). CDR3 length equals 15 residues. Germline V gene sequence: CDR1 SGHRS, CDR2 YFSETQ. Trimming shortened V by 2 bases and J by 3 bases, and 13 bases separated the two germline ends. The chain's CDR3 is CASSFGLEMTDTQYF. The CDR3 DNA sequence: TGCGCCAGCAGCTTCGGACTGGAAATGACAGATACGCAGTATTTT.

This rearrangement joins TRBV2 to TRBJ2-1; TRBD1 matches at 7 bases. Trimming took 4 bases from V and 2 from J; bases not matched to a gene: 5. Germline lookup yields CDR1 SNHLY and CDR2 FYNNEI. The CDR3 runs to 15 residues. The chain's CDR3 is CASSGRGITYNEQFF. CDR3 in DNA: TGTGCCAGCAGTGGCAGGGGGATCACCTACAATGAGCAGTTCTTC.

The genes are TRBV5-1 and TRBJ2-2; 9 bases are a match to TRBD1. The CDR3 contains 15 residues. J gave up 3 bases and V 4 bases, and 4 bases lay outside the gene matches. The V gene's germline CDR1 is SGHRS and CDR2 YFSETQ. CDR3 nucleotide sequence: TGCGCCAGCAGCACGGGACAGGGCGACACCGGGGAGCTGTTTTTT. This translates into CASSTGQGDTGELFF. Using reference TRBV5-1 and TRBJ2-2 for the parts outside the CDR3, the full variable domain is KAGVTQTPRYLIKTRGQQVTLSCSPISGHRSVSWYQQTPGQGLQFLFEYFSETQRNKGNFPGRFSGRQFSNSRSEMNVSTLELGDSALYLCASSTGQGDTGELFFGEGSRLTVL.

This clone is labeled as medium-sized. CDR3 bases: TGTGCCAGCAGTCTGCCCCTGGGAGGTGGGGGAAACACCATATATTTT. Its protein is CASSLPLGGGGNTIYF. The chain couples TRBV28 to TRBJ1-3, with D hard to call. This CDR3 has 16 residues. Trimming stripped 5 bases from V and 4 bases from J, with 18 bases between. CDR1 is MDHEN, CDR2 SYDVKM, per germline.

The chain has TRBV27 and TRBJ1-1; 7 nucleotides match TRBD1. This CDR3 region has 16 residues. Germline CDR1 and CDR2: MNHEY and SMNVEV (reference sequence). V lost 6 bases, J lost 4 bases, and 14 bases stayed unmatched. CDR3 bases: TGTGCCAGCAGGGCCTCCCTGGGGCAGGGGGGCACTGAAGCTTTCTTT. It specifies CASRASLGQGGTEAFF.

This clone has a handful of counts. The rearrangement uses TRBV6-1 and TRBJ1-5, with TRBD1 identical over 7 bases. Germline trimming cut 6 bases from V and 7 bases from J; bases unmatched to any gene: 12. Per germline, CDR1 MNHNS and CDR2 SASEGT. CDR3 length equals 15 residues. Here the CDR3 reads CASRIPTGDDQPQHF. CDR3 coding DNA: TGTGCCAGCAGGATACCCACAGGGGACGACCAGCCCCAGCATTTT.